Given below is one T cell receptor (beta chain) in context. No cognate antigen has been identified for it. Base-call qualities are not available, and no considerably larger clone is one nucleotide away. The data are from a study of blood T cell repertoires in COVID-19 (dated by TCRdb to the early 2020s). A note on the overall study: Samples covering the acute and convalescent phases of COVID-19 were provided by collaborators in the United States, Italy and Spain. Where available, HLA class I and class II types were taken from metadata supplied by the sample provider and were not determined by assay-based typing. A freely available public database, intended as a resource for researchers studying the immune response to SARS-CoV-2, is where the repertoires were released. A de-identified subject ID, COVID-19 status, age in years and sex were almost always included in the sample metadata. The samples were drawn from two sources: the first 160 participants of the ongoing ImmuneRACE study, and 1,200 or so subjects contributed by 6 global collaborators. The dataset comprised deeply sampled blood TCRbeta repertoires from subjects exposed to, actively infected with, or recovered from COVID-19. The material from the prospective study consisted of cDNA or gDNA derived from T cells, B-cell-depleted T cells, or PBMCs. Summary of the overall study and its limitations: Clinical and demographic metadata were provided uncurated, with the amount varying by source and participant.

TCRbeta CDR3 regions were amplified from genomic DNA using the immunoSEQ Assay, a bias-controlled multiplex PCR. Per the authors' processing: The number of nucleated cells in each sample was estimated from the amplification of reference gene primers within the assay. Sequence reads were collapsed and filtered to measure the absolute abundance of every unique TCRbeta CDR3 rearrangement. Productive Simpson clonality was computed per sample as the square root of Simpson's diversity index over productive rearrangements. TCRdb provides this immuneACCESS table in a form limited to in-frame rearrangements. Some clones are lacking; in checked studies, under half of them reflect an unresolved V gene, and why the rest are absent is not known. For V, J and clone size, that table is used; D and trimming come from the DNA. For this sample there are roughly 98,000 clones; about 92% appear just once. Jointly, the top ten make up roughly 6.4% of the sample.

The CDR3 spans 15 residues, from the cysteine through the phenylalanine. CDR3 DNA only is kept here, 45 bases in frame from base 1. Relative to germline, V is 5 bases shorter and J is 3 bases shorter, with 16 bases between their ends. Via the germline V gene, CDR1 is SGHVS and CDR2 FQNEAQ. Each collaborating institution followed its own protocols to collect whole blood in K2EDTA tubes. For TCRbeta analysis, collaborators shipped samples as frozen whole blood, isolated PBMCs, or DNA extracted from either of those sample types. The receptor chain draws on TRBV7-8 and TRBJ2-5; perhaps TRBD2 is the D gene, with 5 bases matching. This clonotype was obtained from an older woman with active COVID-19. The specimen was peripheral blood. The DNA sequence follows: TGTGCCAGCAGCCGAGGCGAGGGCCTTAAAGAGACCCAGTACTTC. Its translation is CASSRGEGLKETQYF.